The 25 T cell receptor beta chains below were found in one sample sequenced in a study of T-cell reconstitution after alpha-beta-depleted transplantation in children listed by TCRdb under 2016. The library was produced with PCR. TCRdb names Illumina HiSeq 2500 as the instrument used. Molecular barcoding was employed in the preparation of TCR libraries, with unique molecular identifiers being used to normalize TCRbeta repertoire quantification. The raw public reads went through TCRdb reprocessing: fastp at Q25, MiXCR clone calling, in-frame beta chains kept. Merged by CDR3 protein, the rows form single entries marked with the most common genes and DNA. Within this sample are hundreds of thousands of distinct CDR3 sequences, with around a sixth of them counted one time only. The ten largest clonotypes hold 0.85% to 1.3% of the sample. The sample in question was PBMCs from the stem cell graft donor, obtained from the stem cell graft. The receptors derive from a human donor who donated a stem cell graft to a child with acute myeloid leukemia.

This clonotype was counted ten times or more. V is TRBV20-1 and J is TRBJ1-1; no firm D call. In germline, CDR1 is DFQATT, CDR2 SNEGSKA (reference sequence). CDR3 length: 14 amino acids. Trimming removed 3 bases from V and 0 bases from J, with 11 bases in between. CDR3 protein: CSASMVGLNTEAFF. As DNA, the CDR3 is TGCAGTGCTAGTATGGTGGGATTGAACACTGAAGCTTTCTTT.

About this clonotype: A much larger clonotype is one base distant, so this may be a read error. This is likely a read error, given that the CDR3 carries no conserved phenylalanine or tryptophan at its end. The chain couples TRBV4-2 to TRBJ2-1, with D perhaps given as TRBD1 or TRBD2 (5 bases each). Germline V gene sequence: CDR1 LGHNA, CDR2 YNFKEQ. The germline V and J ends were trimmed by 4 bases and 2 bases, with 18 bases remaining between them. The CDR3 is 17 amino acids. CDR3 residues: CASSLLGTEAPYNEQFS. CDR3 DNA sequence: TGTGCCAGCAGCCTTCTAGGGACGGAGGCTCCCTACAATGAGCAGTTCTCC.

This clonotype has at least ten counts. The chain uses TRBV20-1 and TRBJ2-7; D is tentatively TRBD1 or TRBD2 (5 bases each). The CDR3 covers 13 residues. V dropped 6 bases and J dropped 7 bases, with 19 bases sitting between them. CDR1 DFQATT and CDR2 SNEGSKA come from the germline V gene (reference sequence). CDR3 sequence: CSAPLSGTREQYF. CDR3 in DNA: TGCAGTGCCCCTCTCTCGGGGACGAGGGAGCAGTACTTC.

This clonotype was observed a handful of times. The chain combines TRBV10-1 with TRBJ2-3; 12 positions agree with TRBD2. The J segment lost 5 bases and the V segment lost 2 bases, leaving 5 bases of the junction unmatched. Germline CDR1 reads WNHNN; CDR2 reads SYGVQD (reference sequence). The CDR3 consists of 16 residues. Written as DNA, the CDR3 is TGCGCCAGCAGTGAGGTGCCTAGCGGGGGGGGAGATACGCAGTATTTT. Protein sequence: CASSEVPSGGGDTQYF.

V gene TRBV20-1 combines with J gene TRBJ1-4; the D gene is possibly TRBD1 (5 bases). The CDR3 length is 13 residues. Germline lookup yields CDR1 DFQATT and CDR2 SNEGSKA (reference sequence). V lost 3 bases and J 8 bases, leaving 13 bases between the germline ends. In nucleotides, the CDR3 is TGCAGTGCTAGGGGGCAGGTCCTAGAAAAACTGTTTTTT. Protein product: CSARGQVLEKLFF.

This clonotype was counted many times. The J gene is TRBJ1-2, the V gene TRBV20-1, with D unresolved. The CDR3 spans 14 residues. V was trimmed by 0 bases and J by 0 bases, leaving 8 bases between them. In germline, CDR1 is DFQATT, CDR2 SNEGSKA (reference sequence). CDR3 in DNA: TGCAGTGCTAGAGAACGGATAACTAACTATGGCTACACCTTC. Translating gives CSARERITNYGYTF.

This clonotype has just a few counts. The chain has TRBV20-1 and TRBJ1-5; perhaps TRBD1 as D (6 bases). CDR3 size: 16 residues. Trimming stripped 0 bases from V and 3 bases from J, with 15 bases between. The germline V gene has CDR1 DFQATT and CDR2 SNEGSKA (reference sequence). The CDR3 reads CSARDDRTPPNQPQHF. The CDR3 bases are TGCAGTGCTAGAGATGACAGGACCCCCCCCAATCAGCCCCAGCATTTT.

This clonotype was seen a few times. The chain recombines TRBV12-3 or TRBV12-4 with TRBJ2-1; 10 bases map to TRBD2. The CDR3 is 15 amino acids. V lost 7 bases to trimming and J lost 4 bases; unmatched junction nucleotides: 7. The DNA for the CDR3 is TGTGCCAGCACCATAGCGGGGGGACCATACAATGAGCAGTTCTTC. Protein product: CASTIAGGPYNEQFF.

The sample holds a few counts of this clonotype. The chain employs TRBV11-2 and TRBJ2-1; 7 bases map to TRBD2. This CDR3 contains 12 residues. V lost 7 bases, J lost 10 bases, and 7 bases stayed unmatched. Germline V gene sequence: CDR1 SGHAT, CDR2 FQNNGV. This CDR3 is CASMGGGKEQFF. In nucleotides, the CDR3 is TGTGCCAGCATGGGGGGAGGGAAAGAGCAGTTCTTC.

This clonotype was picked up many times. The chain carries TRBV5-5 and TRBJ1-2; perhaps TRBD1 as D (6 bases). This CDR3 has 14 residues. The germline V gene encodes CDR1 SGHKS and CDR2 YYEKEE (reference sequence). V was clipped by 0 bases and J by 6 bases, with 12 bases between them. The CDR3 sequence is CASSLAAGANGYTF. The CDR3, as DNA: TGTGCCAGCAGCTTGGCGGCAGGGGCAAATGGCTACACCTTC.

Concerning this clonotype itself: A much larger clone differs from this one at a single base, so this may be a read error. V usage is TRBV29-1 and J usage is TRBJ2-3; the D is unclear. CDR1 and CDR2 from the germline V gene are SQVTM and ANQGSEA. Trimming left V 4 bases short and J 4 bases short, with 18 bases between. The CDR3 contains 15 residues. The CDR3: CSVADLQAWADTQYF. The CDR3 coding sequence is TGCAGCGTTGCAGATCTGCAGGCTTGGGCAGATACGCAGTATTTT.

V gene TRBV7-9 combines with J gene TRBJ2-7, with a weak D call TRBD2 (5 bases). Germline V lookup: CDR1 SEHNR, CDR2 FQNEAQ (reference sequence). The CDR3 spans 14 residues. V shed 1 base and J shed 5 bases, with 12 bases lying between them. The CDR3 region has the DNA TGTGCCAGCAGCTTAGAGGGTGACGGGGACGAGCAGTACTTC. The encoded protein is CASSLEGDGDEQYF.

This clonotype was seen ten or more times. The CDR3 is CSAEYKNTEAFF. CDR3 nucleotide sequence: TGCAGTGCTGAGTACAAGAACACTGAAGCTTTCTTT. The chain couples TRBV20-1 to TRBJ1-1; unclear D gene. The CDR3 is 12 amino acids. Trimming removed 5 bases from V and 1 base from J, with 8 bases in between. Germline CDR1 reads DFQATT; CDR2 reads SNEGSKA (reference sequence).

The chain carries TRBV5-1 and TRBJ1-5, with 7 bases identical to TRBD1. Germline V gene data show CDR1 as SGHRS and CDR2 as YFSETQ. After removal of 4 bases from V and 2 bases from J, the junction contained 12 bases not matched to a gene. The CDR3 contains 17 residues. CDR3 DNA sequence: TGCGCCAGCAGCCGCTCACCCACAGGGGACGGCAATCAGCCCCAGCATTTT. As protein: CASSRSPTGDGNQPQHF.

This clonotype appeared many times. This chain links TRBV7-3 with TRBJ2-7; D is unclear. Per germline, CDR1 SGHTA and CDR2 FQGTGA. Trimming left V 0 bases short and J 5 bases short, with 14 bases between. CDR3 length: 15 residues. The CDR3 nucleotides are TGTGCCAGCAGCTTAACGGCCCTGGGTCCCCACGAGCAGTACTTC. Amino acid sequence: CASSLTALGPHEQYF.

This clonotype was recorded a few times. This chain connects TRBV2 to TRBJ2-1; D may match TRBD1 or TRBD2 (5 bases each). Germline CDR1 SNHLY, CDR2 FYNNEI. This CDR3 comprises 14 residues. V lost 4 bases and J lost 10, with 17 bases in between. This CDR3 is CASSVEGQGSEQFF. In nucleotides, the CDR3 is TGTGCCAGCAGTGTTGAGGGGCAGGGTTCGGAGCAGTTCTTC.

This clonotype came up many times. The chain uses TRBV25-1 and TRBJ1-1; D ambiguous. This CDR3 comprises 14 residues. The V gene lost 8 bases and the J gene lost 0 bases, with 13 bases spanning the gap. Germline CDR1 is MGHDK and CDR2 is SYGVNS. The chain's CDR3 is CASRGTFLNTEAFF. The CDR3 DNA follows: TGTGCCAGCCGGGGAACATTCCTGAACACTGAAGCTTTCTTT.

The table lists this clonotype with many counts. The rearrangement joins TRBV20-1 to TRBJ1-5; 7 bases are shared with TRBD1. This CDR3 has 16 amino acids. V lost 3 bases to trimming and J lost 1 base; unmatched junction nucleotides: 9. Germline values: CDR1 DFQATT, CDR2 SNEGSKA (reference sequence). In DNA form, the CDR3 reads TGCAGTGCTAGTGACGGACAGGACGTAAGCAATCAGCCCCAGCATTTT. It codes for CSASDGQDVSNQPQHF.

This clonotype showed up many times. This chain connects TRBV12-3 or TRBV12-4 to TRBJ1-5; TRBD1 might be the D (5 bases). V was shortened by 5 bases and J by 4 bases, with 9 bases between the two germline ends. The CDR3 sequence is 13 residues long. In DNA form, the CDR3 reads TGTGCCAGCAGTGACAGTACAAATCAGCCCCAGCATTTT. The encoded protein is CASSDSTNQPQHF.

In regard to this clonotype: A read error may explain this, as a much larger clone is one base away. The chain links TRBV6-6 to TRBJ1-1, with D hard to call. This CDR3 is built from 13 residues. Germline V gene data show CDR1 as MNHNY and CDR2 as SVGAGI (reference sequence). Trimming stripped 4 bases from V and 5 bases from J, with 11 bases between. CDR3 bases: TGTGCCAGCAGTTCTCAGGCAGAAACTGAAGCTTTCTTT. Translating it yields CASSSQAETEAFF.

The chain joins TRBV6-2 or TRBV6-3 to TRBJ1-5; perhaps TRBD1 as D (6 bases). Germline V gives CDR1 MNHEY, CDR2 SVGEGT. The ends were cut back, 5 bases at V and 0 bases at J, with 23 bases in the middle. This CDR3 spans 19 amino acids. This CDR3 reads CASSIPSLTGLNSNQPQHF. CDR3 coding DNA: TGTGCCAGCAGTATCCCCTCGCTGACAGGACTCAATAGCAATCAGCCCCAGCATTTT.

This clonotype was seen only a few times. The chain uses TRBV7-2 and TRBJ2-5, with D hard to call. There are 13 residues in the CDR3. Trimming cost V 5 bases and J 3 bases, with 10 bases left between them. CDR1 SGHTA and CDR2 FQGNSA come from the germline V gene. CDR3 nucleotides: TGTGCCAGCAGCCGATCTTCCAAAGAGACCCAGTACTTC. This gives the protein CASSRSSKETQYF.

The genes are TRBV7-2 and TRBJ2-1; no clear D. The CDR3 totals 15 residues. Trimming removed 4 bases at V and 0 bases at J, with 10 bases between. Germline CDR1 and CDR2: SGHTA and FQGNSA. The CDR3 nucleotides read TGTGCCAGCAGCTCCCTACCAAGCTCCTACAATGAGCAGTTCTTC. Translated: CASSSLPSSYNEQFF.

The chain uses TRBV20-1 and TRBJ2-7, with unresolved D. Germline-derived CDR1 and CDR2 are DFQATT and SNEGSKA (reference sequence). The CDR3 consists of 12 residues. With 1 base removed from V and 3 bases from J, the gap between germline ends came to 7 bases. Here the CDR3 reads CSARAVVYEQYV. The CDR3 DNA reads TGCAGTGCTAGAGCGGTCGTCTACGAGCAGTACGTC.

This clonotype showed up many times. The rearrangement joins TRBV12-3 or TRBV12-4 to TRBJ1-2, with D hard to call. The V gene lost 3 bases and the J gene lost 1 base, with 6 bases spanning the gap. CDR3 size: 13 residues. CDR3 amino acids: CASSFTDNYGYTF. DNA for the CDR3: TGTGCCAGCAGTTTTACAGATAACTATGGCTACACCTTC.